The text below deals with one TCR beta chain. Its antigen is as yet unknown. These data belong to a study of T-cell memory formation after mild COVID-19. Study outcomes and limitations: Clones contracting day 15 to 85 were balanced CD4/CD8; later expanders leaned CD4+.

TCRdb reanalysed the 5' RACE reads using MiXCR and keeps one entry per CDR3 protein. The sample lists roughly 150,000 distinct CDR3 sequences, 13% to 15% occurring once. The germline CDR1 and CDR2 sequences are GTSNPN and SVGIG (reference sequence). After removal of 2 bases from V and 2 bases from J, the junction contained 1 base not matched to a gene. This CDR3 spans 13 amino acids. The chain recombines TRBV30 with TRBJ2-7, with TRBD1 identical over 9 bases. The source material was PBMCs or a T cell subset sorted from them (not recorded which). This receptor was obtained from an adult woman who had mild COVID-19 (a few samples of this study predate the infection). Cell type and time point are not known. CDR3 coding DNA: TGTGCCTGGAGTCGGGACAGGGCCTACGAGCAGTACTTC. It yields the protein CAWSRDRAYEQYF. Full variable domain (remainder filled in from reference TRBV30 and TRBJ2-7): SQTIHQWPATLVQPVGSPLSLECTVEGTSNPNLYWYRQAAGRGLQLLFYSVGIGQISSEVPQNLSASRPQDRQFILSSKKLLLSDSGFYLCAWSRDRAYEQYFGPGTRLTVT.